Each of the 6 T cell receptor beta chains below was sequenced from the same sample in a study of blood T cell repertoires in COVID-19. The method was immunoSEQ multiplex PCR; TCRdb's version includes in-frame clones alone and lacks a portion of them. The sample includes fewer than 250,000 clones, nearly 90% of them seen just once. Material: PBMCs or T cells enriched from blood (not recorded which). All receptors derive from a man between 25 and 39 years old who had recovered from COVID-19.

This chain connects TRBV5-4 to TRBJ2-1; TRBD2 is a possible D gene (5 bases). CDR1 is SGHNT, CDR2 YYREEE, per germline (reference sequence). This CDR3 is 13 amino acids long. V was pared by 7 bases and J by 7 bases, with 15 bases between. CDR3 coding DNA: TGTGCCAGCGCTAAATACCGCGGGAATGAGCAGTTCTTC. It yields the protein CASAKYRGNEQFF.

This chain connects TRBV4-3 to TRBJ2-1; 8 bases map to TRBD2. Looked up from germline, CDR1 is LGHNA and CDR2 is YSLEER. CDR3 length: 16 residues. V was pared by 2 bases and J by 4 bases, with 7 bases of the junction left unmatched. The DNA of the CDR3 is TGCGCCAGCAGCCAAAATCCAGCGGGGGAGTACAATGAGCAGTTCTTC. The encoded protein is CASSQNPAGEYNEQFF.

The genes are TRBV5-1 and TRBJ1-1; perhaps TRBD1 as D (6 bases). Germline CDR1 reads SGHRS; CDR2 reads YFSETQ. Between the trimmed V and J ends, which lost 0 bases and 5 bases, there was a span of 11 bases. This CDR3 has 14 amino acids. DNA for the CDR3: TGCGCCAGCAGCTTGGCGGGGGGCCAAACTGAAGCTTTCTTT. It yields the protein CASSLAGGQTEAFF.

The chain has TRBV28 and TRBJ1-2, with D perhaps matching TRBD1 (5 bases). Germline V gene data show CDR1 as MDHEN and CDR2 as SYDVKM. Trimming shortened V by 7 bases and J by 5 bases, and 17 bases separated the two germline ends. This CDR3 region has 14 residues. This chain's CDR3 is CASTTIRVGYGYTF. Written as DNA, the CDR3 is TGTGCCAGCACGACCATCAGGGTTGGGTATGGCTACACCTTC.

This clone was counted at least ten times. This chain links TRBV6-5 with TRBJ1-2, with a possible D match to TRBD1 (5 bases). V was pared by 6 bases and J by 5 bases, with 19 bases between. This CDR3 has 15 amino acids. CDR1 and CDR2 from the germline V gene are MNHEY and SVGAGI. DNA for the CDR3: TGTGCCAGCAGCCCGAGTACAGGCGCCTCGTATGGCTACACCTTC. Residues: CASSPSTGASYGYTF.

The rearrangement links TRBV14 to TRBJ1-2; weak D call: TRBD1 (6 bases). The CDR3 runs to 15 residues. V was clipped by 0 bases and J by 8 bases, with 16 bases between them. Germline CDR1 reads SGHDN; CDR2 reads FVKESK. As DNA, the CDR3 is TGTGCCAGCAGCCAAGATCGTGGGGGCCCTAGAGGCTACACCTTC. Its translation is CASSQDRGGPRGYTF.